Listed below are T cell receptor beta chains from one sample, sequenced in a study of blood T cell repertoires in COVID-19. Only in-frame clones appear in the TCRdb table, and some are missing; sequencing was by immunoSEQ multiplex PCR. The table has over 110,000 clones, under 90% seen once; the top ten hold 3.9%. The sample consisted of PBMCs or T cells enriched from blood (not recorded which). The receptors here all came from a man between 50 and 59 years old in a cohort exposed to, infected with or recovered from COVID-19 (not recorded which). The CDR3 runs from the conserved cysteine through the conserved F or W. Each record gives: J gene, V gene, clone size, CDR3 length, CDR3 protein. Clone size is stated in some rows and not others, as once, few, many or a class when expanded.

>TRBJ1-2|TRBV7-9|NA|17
CASSLEGLMMDRQGYTF
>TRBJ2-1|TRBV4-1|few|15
CASSRALASYNEQFF
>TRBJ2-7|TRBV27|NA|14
CASSLSLAPYEQYF
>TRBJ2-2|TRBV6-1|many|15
CASSELAGGPGELFF
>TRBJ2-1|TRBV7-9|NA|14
CASSPEHTYNEQFF
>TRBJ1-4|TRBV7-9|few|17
CASTLNTGQGTNEKLFF
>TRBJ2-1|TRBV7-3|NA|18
CASSPTPGLAGGVIEQFF
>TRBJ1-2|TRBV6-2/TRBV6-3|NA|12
CASSSLAGGYTF
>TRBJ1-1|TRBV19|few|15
CASRTIGTENTEAFF
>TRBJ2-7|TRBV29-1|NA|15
CSVAVDLAHSYEQYF
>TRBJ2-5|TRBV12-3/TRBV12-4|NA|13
CASTLGRGETQYF
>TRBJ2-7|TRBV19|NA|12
CASSGQDYEQYF
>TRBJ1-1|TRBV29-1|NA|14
CSVGRGGTNTEAFF
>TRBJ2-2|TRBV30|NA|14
CAWSVFLGAGELFF
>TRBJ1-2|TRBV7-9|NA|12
CASSLGQGGYTF
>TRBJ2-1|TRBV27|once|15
CASSLNSLPYNEQFF
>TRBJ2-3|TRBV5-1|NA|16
CASSSQTEPSTDTQYF
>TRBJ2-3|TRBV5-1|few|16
CASSSPSGRSTDTQYF
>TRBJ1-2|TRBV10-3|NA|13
CAISSGQYYGYTF
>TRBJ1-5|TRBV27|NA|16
CASRFGGSLSNQPQHF
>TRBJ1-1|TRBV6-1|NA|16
CASSEPVMGVNTEAFF
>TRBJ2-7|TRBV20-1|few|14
CSASGAGGLTGQYF
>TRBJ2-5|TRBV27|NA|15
CASRKSGAKQETQYF
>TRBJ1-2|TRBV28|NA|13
CASSLAQDYGYTF
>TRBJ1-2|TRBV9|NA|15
CASSVGGTDDYGYTF
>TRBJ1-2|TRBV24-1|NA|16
CATGRPQGIINYGYTF
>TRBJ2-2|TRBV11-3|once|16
CASSSAGQGKTGELFF
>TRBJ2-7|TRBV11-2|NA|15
CASSSRDSQAYEQYF
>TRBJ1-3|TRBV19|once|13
CASIRTGGGTIYF
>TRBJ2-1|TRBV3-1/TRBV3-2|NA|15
CASSQGSGRANEQFF
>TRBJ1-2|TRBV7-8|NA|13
CASSPDRNYGYTF
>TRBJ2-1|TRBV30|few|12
CAWSGQVNEQFF
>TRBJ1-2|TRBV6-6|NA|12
CASRGTGAGYTF
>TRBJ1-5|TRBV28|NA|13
CASSGTGGQPQHF
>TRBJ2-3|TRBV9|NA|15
CASSVTSGAPDTQYF
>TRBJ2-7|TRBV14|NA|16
CASSQGLAPSSYEQYF
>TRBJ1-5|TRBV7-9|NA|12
CASSGQGEPQHF
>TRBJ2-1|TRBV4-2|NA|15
CASAPSGGLAEEQFF
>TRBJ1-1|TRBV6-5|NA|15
CASSYSGTVRTEAFF
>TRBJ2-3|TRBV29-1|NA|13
CSVSSGKSDTQYF
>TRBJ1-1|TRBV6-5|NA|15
CASSYSMVANTEAFF
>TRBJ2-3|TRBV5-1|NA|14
CASGRDRGTDTQYF
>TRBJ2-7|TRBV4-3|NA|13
CASSQAQGTEQYF
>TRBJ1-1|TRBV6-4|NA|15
CASSDSAPDSTEAFF
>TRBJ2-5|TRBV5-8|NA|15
CASSLRTSGTKTQYF
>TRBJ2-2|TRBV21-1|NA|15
CASSTSTGVPGELFF
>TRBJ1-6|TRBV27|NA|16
CASSPDRQTYNSPLHF
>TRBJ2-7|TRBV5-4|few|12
CASSWETYEQYF
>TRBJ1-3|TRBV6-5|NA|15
CASSYGQEGGNTIYF
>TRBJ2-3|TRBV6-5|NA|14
CASSSGGSTDTQYF
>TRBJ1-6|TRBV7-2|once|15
CASSFQRQGNSPLHF
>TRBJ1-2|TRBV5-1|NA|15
CASSQPGQGYYGYTF
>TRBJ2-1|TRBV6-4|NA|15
CASSDQLARYNEQFF
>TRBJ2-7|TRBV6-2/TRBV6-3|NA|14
CASSQRLVPYEQYF
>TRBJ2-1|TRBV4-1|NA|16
CASNPAGLSSYNEQFF
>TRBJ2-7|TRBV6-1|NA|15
CASSEARGRNYEQYF
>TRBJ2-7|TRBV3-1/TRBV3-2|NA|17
CASSYLLVAGGKYEQYF
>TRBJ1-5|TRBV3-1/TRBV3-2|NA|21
CASSSRARVKWRGISNQPQHF